A selection of T cell receptor beta chains follows, all from one sample in a study of cytomegalovirus exposure and HLA in healthy donors. Generated by immunoSEQ multiplex PCR, the TCRdb table keeps only in-frame clones and is missing some. The table includes around 180,000 clones, roughly 74% detected once. Sample: PBMCs. The receptors here all came from a woman aged 25 to 39 in good health and CMV-seropositive. Both conserved end residues are part of each CDR3. The D gene is left open where the match is weak. Not all rows give a size; the values are once, few, many and, for expanded clones, a class.

len,abundance,j_gene,v_gene,d_gene,CDR3aa,CDR3nt
11,once,TRBJ1-2,TRBV7-2,.,CASSPSTTCVF,TGTGCCAGCAGCCCCTCAACCACCTGCGTCTTC
14,few,TRBJ2-5,TRBV5-1,.,CASSLDTYGETQYF,TGCGCCAGCAGCTTGGACACTTACGGGGAGACCCAGTACTTC
13,.,TRBJ2-7,TRBV10-3,.,CAISVIGVDEQYF,TGTGCCATCAGTGTAATAGGGGTCGACGAGCAGTACTTC
18,.,TRBJ2-7,TRBV4-1,.,CASSQILSGLGGNYEQYF,TGCGCCAGCAGCCAAATTTTATCAGGTCTCGGCGGGAACTACGAGCAGTACTTC
15,.,TRBJ2-7,TRBV4-2,TRBD2,CASSRELAGVYEQYF,TGTGCCAGCAGCCGGGAACTAGCGGGGGTCTACGAGCAGTACTTC
15,.,TRBJ2-3,TRBV7-9,TRBD1,CASSPPGGGTDTQYF,TGTGCCAGCAGTCCCCCAGGGGGCGGGACAGATACGCAGTATTTT
16,.,TRBJ2-3,TRBV5-6,TRBD2,CASSLSTSGGTDTQYF,TGTGCCAGCAGCTTGTCTACTAGCGGGGGTACAGATACGCAGTATTTT
16,.,TRBJ2-7,TRBV11-2,.,CASSLGWGRSSYEQYF,TGTGCCAGCAGCTTAGGATGGGGCAGAAGCTCCTACGAGCAGTACTTC
15,.,TRBJ2-5,TRBV5-1,TRBD1,CASSLGQGAGETQYF,TGCGCCAGCAGCCTTGGACAGGGAGCGGGAGAGACCCAGTACTTC
15,few,TRBJ2-7,TRBV5-1,TRBD2,CASSLELAVIYEQYF,TGCGCCAGCAGCTTGGAGCTAGCGGTTATCTACGAGCAGTACTTC
14,.,TRBJ2-7,TRBV10-2,.,CASTPGYEEYEQYF,TGCGCCAGCACCCCGGGATACGAAGAGTACGAGCAGTACTTC
16,.,TRBJ2-1,TRBV5-1,TRBD2,CASSSLAGSSYNEQFF,TGCGCCAGCAGCTCGTTAGCGGGGAGCTCCTACAATGAGCAGTTCTTC
13,few,TRBJ1-6,TRBV6-5,.,CASSQGFGSPLHF,TGTGCCAGCAGTCAGGGGTTCGGTTCACCCCTCCACTTT
14,.,TRBJ2-7,TRBV7-8,TRBD1,CASTDRAISYEQYF,TGTGCCAGCACCGACAGGGCAATATCCTACGAGCAGTACTTC
16,few,TRBJ2-5,TRBV11-2,TRBD2,CASSLGRIAGRETQYF,TGTGCCAGCAGCTTAGGCCGAATAGCGGGGAGGGAGACCCAGTACTTC
13,.,TRBJ2-3,TRBV28,TRBD1,CASIATGADTQYF,TGTGCCAGCATCGCGACAGGGGCAGATACGCAGTATTTT
12,.,TRBJ2-7,TRBV2,.,CASTGGEDEQYF,TGTGCCAGCACCGGAGGGGAAGACGAGCAGTACTTC
15,.,TRBJ2-1,TRBV29-1,.,CSVQPIGGSYNEQFF,TGCAGCGTTCAGCCAATTGGGGGGTCCTACAATGAGCAGTTCTTC